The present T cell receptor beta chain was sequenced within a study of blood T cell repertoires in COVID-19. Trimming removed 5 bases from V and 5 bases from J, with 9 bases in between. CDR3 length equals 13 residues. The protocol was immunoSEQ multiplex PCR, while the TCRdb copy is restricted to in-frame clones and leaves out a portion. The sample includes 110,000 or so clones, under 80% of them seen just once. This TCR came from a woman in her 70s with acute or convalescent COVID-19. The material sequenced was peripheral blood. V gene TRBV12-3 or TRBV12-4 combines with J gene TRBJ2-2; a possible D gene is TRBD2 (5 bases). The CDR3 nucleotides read TGTGCCAGCAGTCCTACTAGTACCGGGGAGCTGTTTTTT. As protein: CASSPTSTGELFF.